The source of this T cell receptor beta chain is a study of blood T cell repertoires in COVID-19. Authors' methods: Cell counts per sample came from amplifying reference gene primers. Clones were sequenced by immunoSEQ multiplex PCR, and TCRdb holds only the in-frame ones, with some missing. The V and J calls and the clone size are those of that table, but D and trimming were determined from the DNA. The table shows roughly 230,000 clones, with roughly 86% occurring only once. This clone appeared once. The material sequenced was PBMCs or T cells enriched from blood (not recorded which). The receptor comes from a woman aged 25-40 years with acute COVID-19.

CDR3 sequence reads: CASSPGQSPNIQYF. The CDR3 bases are TGTGCCAGCAGCCCGGGACAATCGCCAAACATTCAGTACTTC. This rearrangement joins TRBV9 to TRBJ2-4, with D perhaps matching TRBD1 (6 bases). V lost 4 bases to trimming and J lost 6 bases, with 14 bases between them. This CDR3 is 14 amino acids long. Germline V gives CDR1 SGDLS, CDR2 YYNGEE. Full variable domain (rest looked up from reference TRBV9 and TRBJ2-4): DSGVTQTPKHLITATGQRVTLRCSPRSGDLSVYWYQQSLDQGLQFLIQYYNGEERAKGNILERFSAQQFPDLHSELNLSSLELGDSALYFCASSPGQSPNIQYFGAGTRLSVL.